The 29 T cell receptor beta chains presented below share a single source sample, sequenced in a study of blood T cell repertoires in COVID-19. The method was immunoSEQ multiplex PCR; TCRdb's version includes in-frame clones alone and lacks a portion of them. Of fewer than 250,000 clones in the sample, roughly 80% are singletons; the top ten hold approximately 13%. Sample: peripheral blood. The receptor source for this set is a woman aged 45-65 years with acute or convalescent COVID-19.

This chain connects TRBV29-1 to TRBJ2-2; D gene unclear. Germline CDR1 SQVTM, CDR2 ANQGSEA. The CDR3 is made up of 12 amino acids. Between the trimmed V and J ends, which lost 1 base and 5 bases, there was a span of 5 bases. CDR3 residues: CSVEGQTGELFF. Written as DNA, the CDR3 is TGCAGCGTTGAAGGGCAGACCGGGGAGCTGTTTTTT.

The chain combines TRBV15 with TRBJ2-3, with D maybe TRBD1 (5 bases). The CDR3 is 15 amino acids. V was pared by 0 bases and J by 0 bases, with 7 bases between. Germline V CDR1 and CDR2: LNHNV, YYDKDF (reference sequence). The CDR3 DNA reads as TGTGCCACCAGCAGAGAAAAGGGGAGCACAGATACGCAGTATTTT. Amino acid sequence: CATSREKGSTDTQYF.

The chain uses TRBV9 and TRBJ2-2; 9 nucleotides line up with TRBD2. The CDR3 has 17 amino acids. Looked up from germline, CDR1 is SGDLS and CDR2 is YYNGEE. With 0 bases clipped from V and 4 bases from J, the junction kept 7 bases outside the gene matches. The CDR3 DNA is TGTGCCAGCAGCGTAGACCCCCCAGCGGGAGGCACCGGGGAGCTGTTTTTT. Protein product: CASSVDPPAGGTGELFF.

The genes are TRBV10-1 and TRBJ2-2, with D uncertain. The ends were cut back, 0 bases at V and 8 bases at J, with 10 bases in the middle. CDR3 length equals 14 residues. Germline CDR1 WNHNN, CDR2 SYGVQD (reference sequence). CDR3 sequence: CASSESATRGELFF. CDR3 DNA sequence: TGCGCCAGCAGTGAGTCGGCGACGAGGGGGGAGCTGTTTTTT.

The J gene is TRBJ1-5, the V gene TRBV15; 7 positions agree with TRBD1. This CDR3 comprises 15 residues. Looked up from germline, CDR1 is LNHNV and CDR2 is YYDKDF (reference sequence). V was pared by 0 bases and J by 4 bases, with 3 bases of the junction left unmatched. CDR3 in amino acids: CATSRDRGINQPQHF. The CDR3 nucleotides are TGTGCCACCAGCAGAGACAGGGGGATAAATCAGCCCCAGCATTTT.

This chain joins TRBV19 and TRBJ2-3; possibly TRBD1 for D (6 bases). Germline assignment: CDR1 LNHDA and CDR2 SQIVND (reference sequence). The CDR3 covers 15 residues. V was trimmed by 8 bases and J by 5 bases, leaving 20 bases between them. The DNA for the CDR3 is TGTGCCAGTTCCGAAGTACAGGGTGGGCGAGATACGCAGTATTTT. It specifies CASSEVQGGRDTQYF.

The rearrangement uses TRBV28 and TRBJ1-1; TRBD1 aligns across 8 bases. The V and J ends lost 6 bases and 7 bases, in that order; junction bases with no gene match: 10. CDR3 size: 14 residues. The V gene's germline CDR1 is MDHEN and CDR2 SYDVKM. The CDR3 DNA follows: TGTGCCAGCAGCCCCGGACAGGGTAAAGGTGAAGCTTTCTTT. Translated, it gives CASSPGQGKGEAFF. Full variable domain (remainder filled in from reference TRBV28 and TRBJ1-1): DVKVTQSSRYLVKRTGEKVFLECVQDMDHENMFWYRQDPGLGLRLIYFSYDVKMKEKGDIPEGYSVSREKKERFSLILESASTNQTSMYLCASSPGQGKGEAFFGQGTRLTVV.

CDR3 coding DNA: TGTGCCAGTAGTCCCTACCTGAGTACTTACAATGAGCAGTTCTTC. This translates into CASSPYLSTYNEQFF. V is TRBV19 and J is TRBJ2-1, with no clear D. The CDR3 is 15 residues long. Germline assignment: CDR1 LNHDA and CDR2 SQIVND (reference sequence). V was clipped by 5 bases and J by 4 bases, with 15 bases between them.

The V gene is TRBV19, the J gene TRBJ1-2, with 9 bases aligning to TRBD1. The CDR3 is 17 residues long. The trim removed 0 bases at V and 7 bases at J, leaving 12 bases unmatched. Germline CDR1 reads LNHDA; CDR2 reads SQIVND (reference sequence). CDR3 nucleotides: TGTGCCAGTAGTATAGACGCCCCGGGACAGGGAAGCGGTGGCTACACCTTC. Protein sequence: CASSIDAPGQGSGGYTF.

The chain carries TRBV7-2 and TRBJ2-3; 12 positions agree with TRBD2. This CDR3 spans 16 amino acids. The junction had 3 bases not matched to a gene; V was cut back by 3 bases and J by 2 bases. Germline loops: CDR1 SGHTA, CDR2 FQGNSA. The CDR3 region has the DNA TGTGCCAGCAGCTTTAGACTAGCGGGAGTCACAGATACGCAGTATTTT. Its translation: CASSFRLAGVTDTQYF.

V and J are TRBV18 and TRBJ1-1; D may be TRBD1 (5 bases). V was cut by 3 bases and J by 2 bases, with 13 bases left in between. The CDR3 has 15 amino acids. Germline CDR1 is KGHSH and CDR2 is LQKENI. CDR3: CASSPAGKVNTEAFF. The CDR3 DNA reads TGTGCCAGCTCACCGGCAGGGAAAGTAAACACTGAAGCTTTCTTT.

This chain connects TRBV5-6 to TRBJ1-2; no definite D call. From germline, CDR1 is SGHDT and CDR2 YYEEEE. V was clipped by 2 bases and J by 5 bases, with 7 bases between them. There are 12 residues in the CDR3. The CDR3 DNA is TGTGCCAGCAGCTTAAACCAGTATGGCTACACCTTC. Encoded protein: CASSLNQYGYTF.

The chain is built from TRBV6-5 and TRBJ2-7; 10 bases match TRBD1. Germline V gene lookup returns CDR1 MNHEY and CDR2 SVGAGI. This CDR3 is built from 14 residues. V was pared by 6 bases and J by 4 bases, with 6 bases of the junction left unmatched. In DNA form, the CDR3 reads TGTGCCAGCAGCGGGACAGGGGCGCTTTACGAGCAGTACTTC. It encodes CASSGTGALYEQYF.

V gene TRBV28 combines with J gene TRBJ1-5; weak D call: TRBD1 (6 bases). This CDR3 has 14 amino acids. V was pared by 5 bases and J by 6 bases, with 14 bases between. Germline assignment: CDR1 MDHEN and CDR2 SYDVKM. The DNA for the CDR3 is TGTGCCAGCAGTCCGCCGGGACACGCTCAGCCCCAGCATTTT. Protein product: CASSPPGHAQPQHF.

The rearrangement links TRBV3-1 (or the pseudogene TRBV3-2) to TRBJ1-3; no clear D gene. Trimming cost V 4 bases and J 0 bases, with 13 bases left between them. This CDR3 spans 16 amino acids. Germline CDR1 and CDR2: LGHDT and YNNKEL (reference sequence). Written as DNA, the CDR3 is TGTGCCAGCAGCCGATCAGACACCTACTCTGGAAACACCATATATTTT. Encoded protein: CASSRSDTYSGNTIYF.

V and J are TRBV20-1 and TRBJ2-3; D is undetermined. The CDR3 runs 14 residues. Per the germline V gene, CDR1 is DFQATT and CDR2 is SNEGSKA (reference sequence). The V end lost 3 bases, the J end lost 0 bases, and 10 bases lay between the germline ends. In DNA form, the CDR3 reads TGCAGTGCTAGTCTGGGCCCTAGCACAGATACGCAGTATTTT. Translation: CSASLGPSTDTQYF.

The table lists this clone with a count of one. The V call is TRBV7-8, the J call TRBJ1-4, with D maybe TRBD1 (5 bases). Deletions cut 3 bases from V and 5 bases from J, with 10 bases between. This CDR3 has 14 amino acids. CDR1 is SGHVS and CDR2 is FQNEAQ in the germline V gene. The CDR3 sequence is CASSFQGLNEKLFF. The CDR3 DNA follows: TGTGCCAGCAGCTTCCAGGGCTTAAATGAAAAACTGTTTTTT.

The chain is built from TRBV4-1 and TRBJ2-5; the D is unclear. The germline gives CDR1 MGHRA, CDR2 YSYEKL. V dropped 3 bases and J dropped 0 bases, with 5 bases sitting between them. The CDR3 covers 13 residues. CDR3 nucleotides: TGCGCCAGCAGCCATCCGTACCAAGAGACCCAGTACTTC. This codes for CASSHPYQETQYF.

The chain couples TRBV28 to TRBJ1-4; possibly TRBD1 for D (5 bases). Germline CDR1 MDHEN, CDR2 SYDVKM. This CDR3 comprises 14 residues. Trimming took off 6 bases at V and 5 bases at J, with 13 bases between the two ends. CDR3 sequence reads: CASRGPGGNEKLFF. The DNA of the CDR3 is TGTGCCAGCAGGGGGCCCGGCGGAAATGAAAAACTGTTTTTT.

This rearrangement joins TRBV6-6 to TRBJ1-5, with 7 bases aligning to TRBD1. The ends lost 3 bases at V and 3 bases at J; junction bases unmatched: 8. CDR1 and CDR2 from the germline V gene are MNHNY and SVGAGI (reference sequence). The CDR3 is made up of 16 amino acids. CDR3: CASSYPTGRVNQPQHF. CDR3 in DNA: TGTGCCAGCAGTTATCCGACAGGGCGGGTCAATCAGCCCCAGCATTTT.

The J gene is TRBJ2-3, the V gene TRBV24-1, with D unresolved. The CDR3 is 13 residues long. Trimming cost V 1 base and J 3 bases, with 4 bases left between them. Germline V lookup: CDR1 KGHDR, CDR2 SFDVKD. The CDR3 here is CATSDLITDTQYF. The CDR3 DNA follows: TGTGCCACCAGTGATTTAATAACAGATACGCAGTATTTT.

Concerning this clone itself: At one end, the junction sequence differs from germline, possibly due to a read error. The chain couples TRBV27 to TRBJ1-4, with 7 bases fitting TRBD1. The CDR3 loop spans 15 amino acids. Germline V gene lookup returns CDR1 MNHEY and CDR2 SMNVEV (reference sequence). CDR3 protein: CASSLSGTANEKLFF. CDR3 DNA sequence: TGTGCCAGCAGTCTATCCGGGACAGCTAATGAAAAACTGTTTTTT.

The rearrangement uses TRBV3-1 (or the pseudogene TRBV3-2) and TRBJ1-1, with 7 positions matching TRBD1. The ends lost 0 bases at V and 1 base at J; junction bases unmatched: 8. From germline, CDR1 is LGHDT and CDR2 YNNKEL (reference sequence). The CDR3 extends over 17 amino acids. Here the CDR3 reads CASSQDRTGTANTEAFF. CDR3 nucleotides: TGTGCCAGCAGCCAAGATCGGACCGGGACAGCGAACACTGAAGCTTTCTTT.

This clone is medium-sized by share. The chain couples TRBV5-4 to TRBJ2-7; 8 bases are shared with TRBD1. Looked up from germline, CDR1 is SGHNT and CDR2 is YYREEE (reference sequence). J lost 4 bases, V lost 3 bases, and 6 bases had no gene match. The CDR3 loop spans 14 amino acids. The CDR3 sequence is CASSSDREPYEQYF. CDR3 nucleotides: TGTGCCAGCAGCTCGGACAGGGAGCCTTACGAGCAGTACTTC. The full variable domain, completed using reference TRBV5-4 and TRBJ2-7, is ETGVTQSPTHLIKTRGQQVTLRCSSQSGHNTVSWYQQALGQGPQFIFQYYREEENGRGNFPPRFSGLQFPNYSSELNVNALELDDSALYLCASSSDREPYEQYFGPGTRLTVT.

The genes are TRBV28 and TRBJ2-1; no clear D gene. The CDR3 loop spans 11 amino acids. V shed 8 bases and J shed 2 bases, with 4 bases lying between them. CDR1 and CDR2 (germline): MDHEN, SYDVKM. The CDR3, as DNA: TGTGCCAGCCGGGCCTACAATGAGCAGTTCTTC. It is translated as CASRAYNEQFF.

The chain has TRBV4-3 and TRBJ1-5; D is undetermined. The CDR3 runs to 17 residues. The germline gives CDR1 LGHNA, CDR2 YSLEER. V was pared by 0 bases and J by 4 bases, with 16 bases between. The DNA for the CDR3 is TGCGCCAGCAGCCAAGATGTCCCCGCCTCTACTAATCAGCCCCAGCATTTT. It translates to CASSQDVPASTNQPQHF.

This clone has a single count. This chain joins TRBV7-8 and TRBJ1-1, with TRBD1 matching 7 bases. Germline trimming cut 6 bases from V and 5 bases from J; bases unmatched to any gene: 9. The germline gives CDR1 SGHVS, CDR2 FQNEAQ. CDR3 length: 14 amino acids. The CDR3 DNA is TGTGCCAGCAGATCCGGACAGGCGGGAACTGAAGCTTTCTTT. Protein: CASRSGQAGTEAFF.

V and J are TRBV18 and TRBJ1-2; D is possibly TRBD1 (6 bases). Deletions cut 3 bases from V and 4 bases from J, with 21 bases between. The CDR3 covers 17 residues. Germline V CDR1 and CDR2: KGHSH, LQKENI. CDR3 DNA sequence: TGTGCCAGCTCACCCCGCCGGGAACAGGGATCCATCTATGGCTACACCTTC. It yields the protein CASSPRREQGSIYGYTF. Filled out from reference TRBV18 and TRBJ1-2, the complete variable domain reads NAGVMQNPRHLVRRRGQEARLRCSPMKGHSHVYWYRQLPEEGLKFMVYLQKENIIDESGMPKERFSAEFPKEGPSILRIQQVVRGDSAAYFCASSPRREQGSIYGYTFGSGTRLTVV.

The chain is built from TRBV10-3 and TRBJ1-1, with 8 positions matching TRBD1. CDR1 is ENHRY and CDR2 is SYGVKD in the germline V gene. V shed 3 bases, J shed 5 bases, and the junction held 8 bases outside the gene matches. CDR3 length: 15 amino acids. CDR3 nucleotides: TGTGCCATCAGTGATTTAGGGACAGGTATTACTGAAGCTTTCTTT. It encodes CAISDLGTGITEAFF.